Presented here are 13 T cell receptor beta chains from one specimen sequenced in a study of OX40 agonist ivuxolimab in advanced cancers. The assay was immunoSEQ multiplex PCR, and TCRdb's table has in-frame clones only and misses some. The sample has 45,000 to 55,000 clones, 94% seen once. The source was CD4+ or CD8+ T cells sorted from blood, collected in a trial of the OX40 agonist ivuxolimab. These receptors all stem from an adult with an advanced solid tumor such as melanoma, head and neck, liver or kidney cancer.

Here the CDR3 DNA reads TGTGCCAGCAGTTCCCTTTTACCCACTCTAGCCAAAAACATTCAGTACTTC. This encodes CASSSLLPTLAKNIQYF. The chain recombines TRBV28 with TRBJ2-4; D unresolved. The CDR3 has 17 amino acids. Trimming took off 4 bases at V and 0 bases at J, with 16 bases between the two ends. Per the germline V gene, CDR1 is MDHEN and CDR2 is SYDVKM.

V usage is TRBV5-4 and J usage is TRBJ2-2; no clear D. The CDR3 loop spans 12 amino acids. The germline CDR1 and CDR2 sequences are SGHNT and YYREEE (reference sequence). Trimming shortened V by 1 base and J by 2 bases, and 0 bases separated the two germline ends. CDR3 nucleotide sequence: TGTGCCAGCAGCTTGAACACCGGGGAGCTGTTTTTT. It yields the protein CASSLNTGELFF.

The V call is TRBV28, the J call TRBJ2-7; no reliable D call. CDR3 length: 14 residues. From germline, CDR1 is MDHEN and CDR2 SYDVKM. The V end lost 3 bases, the J end lost 2 bases, and 11 bases lay between the germline ends. The CDR3 DNA sequence: TGTGCCAGCAGTTTTGTGGGGTCGGCCTACGAGCAGTACTTC. Amino acid sequence: CASSFVGSAYEQYF.

This clone appeared a few times. The genes are TRBV9 and TRBJ1-2; TRBD1 matches 7 bases. CDR3 length equals 15 residues. J gave up 5 bases and V 0 bases, and 7 bases lay outside the gene matches. CDR1 and CDR2 (germline): SGDLS, YYNGEE. This CDR3 is CASSVEGALEYGYTF. CDR3 bases: TGTGCCAGCAGCGTAGAGGGGGCGCTGGAGTATGGCTACACCTTC.

This rearrangement joins TRBV2 to TRBJ1-2; no clear D gene. CDR3 size: 12 residues. Germline V CDR1 and CDR2: SNHLY, FYNNEI. CDR3: CASGPHNYGYTF. The CDR3 bases are TGTGCATCCGGGCCCCATAACTATGGCTACACCTTC.

The rearrangement joins TRBV30 to TRBJ2-1; TRBD2 matches 13 bases. CDR3 length: 19 amino acids. V lost 1 base and J lost 2; bases outside the gene matches: 11. Germline V lookup: CDR1 GTSNPN, CDR2 SVGIG (reference sequence). In nucleotides, the CDR3 is TGTGCCTGGAGTGGGGTTGGACTAGCGGGAGTGTTTACCTACAATGAGCAGTTCTTC. The encoded protein is CAWSGVGLAGVFTYNEQFF.

The rearrangement links TRBV7-2 to TRBJ1-4; D is perhaps TRBD1 (5 bases). Germline loops: CDR1 SGHTA, CDR2 FQGNSA. This CDR3 is built from 15 residues. With 5 bases removed from V and 3 bases from J, the gap between germline ends came to 13 bases. In nucleotides, the CDR3 is TGTGCCAGCAGCCTGACGGGGCCCCCTAATGAAAAACTGTTTTTT. Translating it yields CASSLTGPPNEKLFF. The whole variable domain, filled in from reference TRBV7-2 and TRBJ1-4, reads GAGVSQSPSNKVTEKGKDVELRCDPISGHTALYWYRQSLGQGLEFLIYFQGNSAPDKSGLPSDRFSAERTGGSVSTLTIQRTQQEDSAVYLCASSLTGPPNEKLFFGSGTQLSVL.

This chain joins TRBV28 and TRBJ1-5; no clear D. The germline V gene has CDR1 MDHEN and CDR2 SYDVKM. This CDR3 has 13 amino acids. The V end lost 8 bases, the J end lost 1 base, and 9 bases lay between the germline ends. CDR3 in DNA: TGTGCCAGCCTAACGGAGAGCAATCAGCCCCAGCATTTT. Amino acids: CASLTESNQPQHF.

The chain combines TRBV6-4 with TRBJ1-1, with D uncertain. This CDR3 region has 13 residues. Trimming cost V 3 bases and J 0 bases, with 5 bases left between them. Germline V lookup: CDR1 MRHNA, CDR2 SNTAGT. The CDR3 spells CASSEYMNTEAFF. The CDR3 region has the DNA TGTGCCAGCAGTGAGTACATGAACACTGAAGCTTTCTTT.

This chain joins TRBV4-1 and TRBJ1-2; possible D gene TRBD1, 6 bases. Per the germline V gene, CDR1 is MGHRA and CDR2 is YSYEKL. V dropped 1 base and J dropped 6 bases, with 12 bases sitting between them. The CDR3 sequence is 14 residues long. The CDR3 DNA reads as TGCGCCAGCAGCCAAGTAGGGGGGCAGGATGGCTACACCTTC. As protein: CASSQVGGQDGYTF.

V usage is TRBV11-2 and J usage is TRBJ2-7; TRBD2 is a possible D gene (5 bases). This CDR3 region has 15 residues. CDR1 SGHAT and CDR2 FQNNGV come from the germline V gene. The V end lost 0 bases, the J end lost 1 base, and 10 bases lay between the germline ends. The CDR3 sequence is CASSLDPGSSYEQYF. CDR3 bases: TGTGCCAGCAGCTTAGATCCGGGGTCATCCTACGAGCAGTACTTC.

V and J are TRBV5-6 and TRBJ2-7; a possible D gene is TRBD1 (5 bases). The CDR3 is 15 residues long. Per germline, CDR1 SGHDT and CDR2 YYEEEE. V lost 3 bases to trimming and J lost 0 bases, with 13 bases between them. Written as DNA, the CDR3 is TGTGCCAGCAGCTCGCCACAGGAAAGCTCCTACGAGCAGTACTTC. Translation: CASSSPQESSYEQYF.

The rearrangement uses TRBV27 and TRBJ1-5; 7 bases align to TRBD1. The germline V gene encodes CDR1 MNHEY and CDR2 SMNVEV (reference sequence). Trimming removed 5 bases from V and 6 bases from J; junction bases left unmatched: 13. This CDR3 contains 16 residues. CDR3 amino acids: CASSPITGARGQPQHF. For the CDR3, the DNA is TGTGCCAGCAGTCCAATCACAGGGGCCCGGGGTCAGCCCCAGCATTTT.